The next 23 T cell receptor beta chains were all read from a single sample in a study of cytomegalovirus exposure and HLA in healthy donors. PCR employed 60 Vbeta and 13 Jbeta primers. Some clones are missing from TCRdb's copy, which holds only in-frame ones; the method was immunoSEQ multiplex PCR. Of about 120,000 clones in the sample, around 76% were seen once. Material: PBMCs. The receptor set was obtained from a man between 60 and 70 years old in good health and CMV-seropositive.

The chain joins TRBV6-1 to TRBJ2-5; 9 bases fit TRBD2. The CDR3 spans 14 residues. Trimming took 6 bases from V and 5 from J; bases not matched to a gene: 7. In germline, CDR1 is MNHNS, CDR2 SASEGT. For the CDR3, the DNA is TGTGCCAGCAGCGGTAGCGGGGGCCACGAGACCCAGTACTTC. It codes for CASSGSGGHETQYF.

The gene calls are TRBV27 and TRBJ1-1, with TRBD1 matching over 10 bases. V trimming: 7 bases; J trimming: 5 bases; junction bases outside the gene matches: 16. The CDR3 is 17 residues long. CDR1 is MNHEY and CDR2 is SMNVEV in the germline V gene (reference sequence). The CDR3 DNA reads as TGTGCCAGCACCGAAAACGGGGACAGGGGAAGGGGAACTGAAGCTTTCTTT. This encodes CASTENGDRGRGTEAFF.

This chain joins TRBV6-1 and TRBJ2-3; D not resolved. Trimming pared 0 bases from V and 6 bases from J, leaving 7 bases between. Germline values: CDR1 MNHNS, CDR2 SASEGT. The CDR3 consists of 13 residues. In DNA form, the CDR3 reads TGTGCCAGCAGTGAAGCGCCCGGTGATACGCAGTATTTT. This codes for CASSEAPGDTQYF.

The chain recombines TRBV30 with TRBJ2-7, with 7 positions matching TRBD1. This CDR3 is built from 13 residues. Per the germline V gene, CDR1 is GTSNPN and CDR2 is SVGIG (reference sequence). CDR3: CGGSRDSSYEQYF. The CDR3 DNA is TGTGGTGGTTCCCGGGACAGCTCCTACGAGCAGTACTTC.

V and J are TRBV4-1 and TRBJ1-5, with D unresolved. The CDR3 is made up of 13 amino acids. Germline lookup yields CDR1 MGHRA and CDR2 YSYEKL. V lost 0 bases and J lost 6, with 6 bases in between. The CDR3 DNA reads as TGCGCCAGCAGCCAAGAGTTGCGTCAGCCCCAGCATTTT. Its protein product is CASSQELRQPQHF.

The chain couples TRBV30 to TRBJ1-5; D remains ambiguous. V lost 0 bases, J lost 3 bases, and 15 bases lay in between. Germline-derived CDR1 and CDR2 are GTSNPN and SVGIG (reference sequence). This CDR3 region has 16 residues. CDR3 bases: TGTGCCTGGAGTGTCCGTGGCGCGGTTTTCAATCAGCCCCAGCATTTT. Amino acids: CAWSVRGAVFNQPQHF.

The sample holds one count of this clone. The chain uses TRBV28 and TRBJ1-2, with 7 bases lining up with TRBD1. This CDR3 is 11 amino acids long. Germline V CDR1 and CDR2: MDHEN, SYDVKM. Unmatched junction bases numbered 4, after V lost 6 bases and J lost 9 bases. CDR3 protein: CASRGDSRYTF. For the CDR3, the DNA is TGTGCCAGCAGGGGGGACAGTCGCTACACCTTC.

The CDR3 sequence: CASSLGQGAMDTEAFF. In nucleotides, the CDR3 is TGTGCCAGCAGCTTAGGGCAGGGGGCTATGGACACTGAAGCTTTCTTT. This chain connects TRBV11-3 to TRBJ1-1, with 8 bases that match TRBD1. The CDR3 length is 16 residues. Per germline, CDR1 SGHNT and CDR2 YENEEA. The ends lost 1 base at V and 3 bases at J; junction bases unmatched: 7. The complete variable domain, with remaining parts taken from reference TRBV11-3 and TRBJ1-1, reads EAGVVQSPRYKIIEKKQPVAFWCNPISGHNTLYWYLQNLGQGPELLIRYENEEAVDDSQLPKDRFSAERLKGVDSTLKIQPAELGDSAVYLCASSLGQGAMDTEAFFGQGTRLTVV.

The J gene is TRBJ2-3, the V gene TRBV11-2; D is ambiguous. The CDR3 contains 13 residues. The germline V gene has CDR1 SGHAT and CDR2 FQNNGV. Deletions cut 5 bases from V and 0 bases from J, with 6 bases between. CDR3 bases: TGTGCCAGCAGCCCCCCGAGCACAGATACGCAGTATTTT. It encodes CASSPPSTDTQYF.

The V and J genes are TRBV5-1 and TRBJ2-1, with a possible D match to TRBD1 (5 bases). Trimming pared 0 bases from V and 8 bases from J, leaving 18 bases between. The CDR3 runs 16 residues. Germline lookup yields CDR1 SGHRS and CDR2 YFSETQ. CDR3 coding DNA: TGCGCCAGCAGCTTGGCCGGTTTTCAGGGTAAAGATGAGCAGTTCTTC. It yields the protein CASSLAGFQGKDEQFF.

The chain joins TRBV4-1 to TRBJ1-3, with D perhaps TRBD1 (6 bases). Deletions cut 4 bases from V and 4 bases from J, with 17 bases between. The CDR3 consists of 16 residues. Germline V CDR1 and CDR2: MGHRA, YSYEKL. CDR3 coding DNA: TGCGCCAGCAGCCCTGACGCAGGGGTGGCCGGAAACACCATATATTTT. Its translation is CASSPDAGVAGNTIYF.

The chain employs TRBV5-1 and TRBJ2-3; 8 bases agree with TRBD2. The CDR3 length is 15 residues. CDR1 and CDR2 from the germline V gene are SGHRS and YFSETQ. V dropped 9 bases and J dropped 0; count of bases not matched to a gene: 9. The CDR3 coding sequence is TGCGCCACAAAAATTCTAGCGGGCAGCACAGATACGCAGTATTTT. It specifies CATKILAGSTDTQYF.

The V gene is TRBV5-5, the J gene TRBJ2-7; D unclear. This CDR3 is built from 17 residues. Trimming cost V 0 bases and J 2 bases, with 18 bases left between them. CDR1 SGHKS and CDR2 YYEKEE come from the germline V gene (reference sequence). The CDR3 coding sequence is TGTGCCAGCAGCTTGGCCGTGGCAGGTCTATATCCCTACGAGCAGTACTTC. Amino acid sequence: CASSLAVAGLYPYEQYF. Complete variable domain (other parts from reference TRBV5-5 and TRBJ2-7): DAGVTQSPTHLIKTRGQQVTLRCSPISGHKSVSWYQQVLGQGPQFIFQYYEKEERGRGNFPDRFSARQFPNYSSELNVNALLLGDSALYLCASSLAVAGLYPYEQYFGPGTRLTVT.

The sample holds a few counts of this clone. The genes are TRBV30 and TRBJ1-4; maybe TRBD1 (5 bases). V lost 0 bases and J lost 11, with 10 bases in between. Germline CDR1 GTSNPN, CDR2 SVGIG (reference sequence). The CDR3 has 12 residues. This CDR3 reads CAWSVQTDKLFF. DNA for the CDR3: TGTGCCTGGAGTGTACAGACAGATAAACTGTTTTTT.

This chain joins TRBV29-1 and TRBJ1-1, with D unclear. The CDR3 is 14 residues long. V lost 1 base to trimming and J lost 1 base, with 10 bases between them. CDR1 is SQVTM and CDR2 is ANQGSEA in the germline V gene. The CDR3, as DNA: TGCAGCGTTGAAGCAGGCGGAGGGAACACTGAAGCTTTCTTT. Encoded protein: CSVEAGGGNTEAFF.

This clone has a single count. Germline and junction disagree at one end, which may indicate a read error. V and J are TRBV15 and TRBJ2-4; maybe TRBD2 (7 bases). This CDR3 is built from 18 residues. Germline lookup yields CDR1 LNHNV and CDR2 YYDKDF (reference sequence). CDR3 coding DNA: TGTGCCACCAGCAGAGCACCGGGGGGCGTCGTAGCCAAAAACAGTCAGTACTTC. It is translated as CATSRAPGGVVAKNSQYF.

The V call is TRBV9, the J call TRBJ1-1; perhaps TRBD1 as D (5 bases). Germline V gene sequence: CDR1 SGDLS, CDR2 YYNGEE. The CDR3 loop spans 15 amino acids. The V end lost 3 bases, the J end lost 1 base, and 13 bases lay between the germline ends. CDR3 DNA: TGTGCCAGCAGCGAATCAGGGTCAACGAACACTGAAGCTTTCTTT. It specifies CASSESGSTNTEAFF.

The J gene is TRBJ2-7, the V gene TRBV28; D is unresolved. Trimming pared 7 bases from V and 0 bases from J, leaving 7 bases between. CDR3 length: 12 residues. Germline CDR1 MDHEN, CDR2 SYDVKM. Written as DNA, the CDR3 is TGTGCCAGCATTGGCTTCTCCTACGAGCAGTACTTC. Its protein product is CASIGFSYEQYF.

The V and J genes are TRBV6-1 and TRBJ2-1; 7 bases line up with TRBD1. The CDR3 runs 14 residues. Germline V lookup: CDR1 MNHNS, CDR2 SASEGT. V shed 7 bases, J shed 4 bases, and the junction held 7 bases outside the gene matches. The CDR3 DNA is TGTGCCAGCATGAAGGACAGGAATTACAATGAGCAGTTCTTC. It encodes CASMKDRNYNEQFF.

This clone turned up a few times. The rearrangement links TRBV5-1 to TRBJ1-2; 10 bases match TRBD1. With V trimmed by 1 base and J by 4 bases, 13 bases remained unmatched. CDR1 and CDR2 (germline): SGHRS, YFSETQ. The CDR3 length is 18 residues. CDR3 region: CASSLTPDRGRLSYGYTF. CDR3 in DNA: TGCGCCAGCAGCTTGACCCCCGACAGGGGGCGCTTAAGCTATGGCTACACCTTC. Using reference TRBV5-1 and TRBJ1-2 for the parts outside the CDR3, the full variable domain is KAGVTQTPRYLIKTRGQQVTLSCSPISGHRSVSWYQQTPGQGLQFLFEYFSETQRNKGNFPGRFSGRQFSNSRSEMNVSTLELGDSALYLCASSLTPDRGRLSYGYTFGSGTRLTVV.

This rearrangement joins TRBV7-3 to TRBJ1-1; a weak D match, TRBD1 (5 bases). Germline loops: CDR1 SGHTA, CDR2 FQGTGA. CDR3 length: 16 amino acids. V dropped 5 bases and J dropped 5 bases, with 21 bases sitting between them. The chain's CDR3 is CASSAVGGGRRTEAFF. The CDR3 nucleotides read TGTGCCAGCAGCGCCGTAGGCGGGGGTCGTCGTACTGAAGCTTTCTTT.

The chain employs TRBV7-2 and TRBJ2-5; 9 nucleotides line up with TRBD2. J was trimmed by 14 bases and V by 1 base; bases with no gene match: 8. The CDR3 has 13 residues. The germline CDR1 and CDR2 sequences are SGHTA and FQGNSA. DNA of the CDR3: TGTGCCAGCAGCTTAGGGCCAACTAGCGGGTATTACTTC. Its translation is CASSLGPTSGYYF.

V is TRBV4-1 and J is TRBJ2-3, with 13 bases lining up with TRBD2. Germline V gives CDR1 MGHRA, CDR2 YSYEKL. The V gene end was trimmed by 6 bases and the J gene end by 5 bases; junction bases not matched to a gene: 5. The CDR3 consists of 15 residues. CDR3 residues: CASRRTSGGQDTQYF. In DNA form, the CDR3 reads TGCGCCAGCAGACGGACTAGCGGGGGTCAAGATACGCAGTATTTT.